This T cell receptor beta chain comes out of a study of T-cell reconstitution after alpha-beta-depleted transplantation in children. Preparation of the TCRbeta library used unique molecular identifiers. A single record per CDR3 protein comes from TCRdb applying MiXCR to the PCR reads. The repertoire holds approximately 510,000 distinct CDR3 sequences, with about a sixth as singletons. Germline CDR1 MGHDK, CDR2 SYGVNS. The CDR3 has 13 amino acids. Trimming removed 5 bases from V and 4 bases from J, with 8 bases in between. The chain employs TRBV25-1 and TRBJ2-2; no firm D call. The TCR originated in a human donor who donated a stem cell graft to a child with acute lymphoblastic leukemia. This sample comprised PBMCs from the stem cell graft donor, obtained from the stem cell graft. The DNA of the CDR3 is TGTGCCAGCAGTTACTCCGCCACCGGGGAGCTGTTTTTT. Encoded protein: CASSYSATGELFF.